This TCR beta chain was recorded in a study of CD8 T cells in Susac syndrome. The authors reverse transcribed roughly 0.5 to 1 ug RNA with random hexamers. Coverage of TCR beta CDR3 amplification by immunoSEQ multiplex PCR extended to 54 Vbeta and 13 Jbeta. TCRdb called the immunoSEQ multiplex PCR reads again in MiXCR, with one record for every CDR3 protein. The sample has approximately 230,000 distinct CDR3 sequences, around 93% seen once. General study results and limits: Individuals included in the TCR sequencing and HLA analysis were acknowledged by the study to be relatively few in number.

Concerning this clonotype itself: What it recognizes is unknown.

Germline CDR1 SGHNT, CDR2 YENEEA. The CDR3 contains 15 residues. Between the trimmed V and J ends, which lost 5 bases and 5 bases, there was a span of 15 bases. The sequencing sample was made of CD4+ T cells from PBMCs. The V gene is TRBV11-3, the J gene TRBJ2-2, with D possibly being TRBD1 (6 bases). This TCR was sampled from a human donor with multiple sclerosis. In nucleotides, the CDR3 is TGTGCCAGCAGCGTAGGGGGTTCCCCTACCGGGGAGCTGTTTTTT. Translation: CASSVGGSPTGELFF. Complete variable domain (other parts from reference TRBV11-3 and TRBJ2-2): EAGVVQSPRYKIIEKKQPVAFWCNPISGHNTLYWYLQNLGQGPELLIRYENEEAVDDSQLPKDRFSAERLKGVDSTLKIQPAELGDSAVYLCASSVGGSPTGELFFGEGSRLTVL.